These 24 T cell receptor beta chains share one sample of origin, sequenced in a study of identical twins. TCRdb used MiXCR to reprocess the 5' RACE reads, holding one entry per CDR3 protein. Of roughly 290,000 distinct CDR3 sequences listed, less than 9.5% are singletons. The same data also went into a second study, on yellow fever vaccine responses in identical twins.

The specimen was CD8+ T cells sorted from blood. Receptors were obtained from a young woman in good health.

This clonotype was detected ten times or more. This sequence joins TRBV28 and TRBJ2-1; D might be TRBD1 (6 bases). Trimming cost V 5 bases and J 5 bases, with 10 bases left between them. Germline V gene sequence: CDR1 MDHEN, CDR2 SYDVKM. The length of the CDR3 is 13 residues. The CDR3 sequence is CASSLWTDNEQFF. The CDR3 coding sequence is TGTGCCAGCAGTCTTTGGACAGACAATGAGCAGTTCTTC.

This rearrangement joins TRBV3-1 to TRBJ2-7; tentative D call: TRBD1 (6 bases). This CDR3 has 14 amino acids. The ends were cut back, 2 bases at V and 3 bases at J, with 11 bases in the middle. Germline loops: CDR1 LGHDT, CDR2 YNNKEL (reference sequence). CDR3 sequence: CASSQPDRYYEQYF. The CDR3 coding sequence is TGTGCCAGCAGCCAACCGGACAGATACTACGAGCAGTACTTC.

The sample holds a few counts of this clonotype. This chain joins TRBV2 and TRBJ2-3, with a possible D match to TRBD2 (6 bases). Trimming cost V 6 bases and J 5 bases, with 9 bases left between them. The germline V gene has CDR1 SNHLY and CDR2 FYNNEI. CDR3 length: 12 amino acids. The CDR3 loop is CASREGIDTQYF. In DNA, the CDR3 is TGTGCCAGCAGGGAGGGGATAGATACGCAGTATTTT.

This clonotype has just a few counts. This chain connects TRBV11-2 to TRBJ2-2; 7 nucleotides match TRBD2. The germline CDR1 and CDR2 sequences are SGHAT and FQNNGV. V lost 2 bases, J lost 0 bases, and 15 bases stayed unmatched. This CDR3 comprises 20 residues. The CDR3, as DNA: TGTGCCAGCAGCTTAAGTTTGCGGGCGGGAGTTGAAACGAACACCGGGGAGCTGTTTTTT. Its translation: CASSLSLRAGVETNTGELFF.

This clonotype occurred many times. The chain employs TRBV12-5 and TRBJ2-1; D is ambiguous. Germline CDR1 and CDR2: LGHNT and FRNRAP. Trimming cost V 3 bases and J 9 bases, with 9 bases left between them. CDR3 length: 12 amino acids. Written as DNA, the CDR3 is TGTGCTAGTGGTTTTTGGTCGGGTGAGCAGTTCTTC. Residues: CASGFWSGEQFF.

This clonotype came up many times. The rearrangement uses TRBV6-1 and TRBJ2-1; 7 bases align to TRBD1. Per the germline V gene, CDR1 is MNHNS and CDR2 is SASEGT. The ends lost 6 bases at V and 10 bases at J; junction bases unmatched: 9. CDR3 size: 13 residues. CDR3: CASRLGTAGEQFF. In DNA, the CDR3 is TGTGCCAGCAGACTAGGGACAGCTGGGGAGCAGTTCTTC.

This clonotype was seen many times. The V call is TRBV5-1, the J call TRBJ2-5, with a tentative D call TRBD2 (5 bases). CDR3 length: 16 residues. V was shortened by 4 bases and J by 2 bases, with 18 bases between the two germline ends. Looked up from germline, CDR1 is SGHRS and CDR2 is YFSETQ. The CDR3 is CASSPPIKREQETQYF. DNA for the CDR3: TGCGCCAGCAGCCCCCCTATTAAACGGGAACAAGAGACCCAGTACTTC. Looking up the rest from reference TRBV5-1 and TRBJ2-5 gives the full variable domain: KAGVTQTPRYLIKTRGQQVTLSCSPISGHRSVSWYQQTPGQGLQFLFEYFSETQRNKGNFPGRFSGRQFSNSRSEMNVSTLELGDSALYLCASSPPIKREQETQYFGPGTRLLVL.

This clonotype came up a few times. The chain couples TRBV12-3 or TRBV12-4 to TRBJ2-1, with TRBD2 as a possible D gene (6 bases). This CDR3 is 18 amino acids long. Trimming shortened V by 8 bases and J by 2 bases, and 25 bases separated the two germline ends. CDR3 nucleotides: TGTGCCAGCCTCTCCACAAGCCTCGGGACTCTTCCCTACAATGAGCAGTTCTTC. Protein: CASLSTSLGTLPYNEQFF.

The chain links TRBV4-1 to TRBJ2-7, with 8 bases fitting TRBD1. The junction had 15 bases not matched to a gene; V was cut back by 2 bases and J by 6 bases. This CDR3 is built from 17 residues. Germline V gives CDR1 MGHRA, CDR2 YSYEKL. The CDR3 is CASSQLKGVQGAVEQYF. The CDR3 DNA is TGCGCCAGCAGCCAATTAAAAGGTGTCCAGGGGGCAGTCGAGCAGTACTTC.

This sequence joins TRBV7-8 and TRBJ2-7; the match to TRBD2 covers 13 bases. The CDR3 spans 16 residues. With V trimmed by 5 bases and J by 4 bases, 8 bases remained unmatched. Germline values: CDR1 SGHVS, CDR2 FQNEAQ. DNA of the CDR3: TGTGCCAGCAGCCCCGATGGACTAGCGGGAGAGTACGAGCAGTACTTC. Protein sequence: CASSPDGLAGEYEQYF. The full variable domain, rest sourced from reference TRBV7-8 and TRBJ2-7, is GAGVSQSPRYKVAKRGQDVALRCDPISGHVSLFWYQQALGQGPEFLTYFQNEAQLDKSGLPSDRFFAERPEGSVSTLKIQRTQQEDSAVYLCASSPDGLAGEYEQYFGPGTRLTVT.

The gene calls are TRBV20-1 and TRBJ2-3; D possibly corresponds to TRBD2 (6 bases). CDR3 size: 14 residues. With 0 bases removed from V and 4 bases from J, the gap between germline ends came to 11 bases. In germline, CDR1 is DFQATT, CDR2 SNEGSKA (reference sequence). The CDR3 nucleotides read TGCAGTGCTAGAGATCGGGAGTACTCAGATACGCAGTATTTT. This sequence encodes CSARDREYSDTQYF.

This clonotype is categorized as medium-sized. This chain uses TRBV12-3 or TRBV12-4 with TRBJ2-1, with D perhaps matching TRBD1 or TRBD2 (5 bases each). This CDR3 region has 13 residues. Trimming pared 6 bases from V and 7 bases from J, leaving 13 bases between. This CDR3 is CASRARDGNEQFF. The DNA of the CDR3 is TGTGCCAGCAGGGCTAGGGACGGTAATGAGCAGTTCTTC.

This clonotype was detected a few times. The chain carries TRBV7-9 and TRBJ2-7; no firm D call. This CDR3 has 13 amino acids. The germline CDR1 and CDR2 sequences are SEHNR and FQNEAQ (reference sequence). V lost 6 bases and J lost 1, with 10 bases in between. The CDR3 DNA reads TGTGCCAGCAGAGATGTTCAGTCCTACGAGCAGTACTTC. Protein: CASRDVQSYEQYF.

Many counts were recorded for this clonotype. The CDR3 protein is CASSLVGLRGTDTQYF. The DNA of the CDR3 is TGTGCCAGCAGCTTAGTTGGACTCCGCGGCACAGATACGCAGTATTTT. The chain employs TRBV7-2 and TRBJ2-3; D is perhaps TRBD2 (5 bases). CDR1 and CDR2 (germline): SGHTA, FQGNSA. This CDR3 comprises 16 residues. Trimming pared 1 base from V and 1 base from J, leaving 12 bases between. The full variable domain, in which reference TRBV7-2 and TRBJ2-3 provide the parts outside the CDR3, is GAGVSQSPSNKVTEKGKDVELRCDPISGHTALYWYRQSLGQGLEFLIYFQGNSAPDKSGLPSDRFSAERTGGSVSTLTIQRTQQEDSAVYLCASSLVGLRGTDTQYFGPGTRLTVL.

At least ten counts were recorded for this clonotype. The rearrangement uses TRBV14 and TRBJ1-2; 9 nucleotides align to TRBD1. Per the germline V gene, CDR1 is SGHDN and CDR2 is FVKESK. The CDR3 runs 15 residues. With V trimmed by 2 bases and J by 2 bases, 3 bases remained unmatched. The CDR3 nucleotides read TGTGCCAGCAGCCAATGGGGACAGGGAAACTATGGCTACACCTTC. Residues: CASSQWGQGNYGYTF. Looking up the rest from reference TRBV14 and TRBJ1-2 gives the full variable domain: EAGVTQFPSHSVIEKGQTVTLRCDPISGHDNLYWYRRVMGKEIKFLLHFVKESKQDESGMPNNRFLAERTGGTYSTLKVQPAELEDSGVYFCASSQWGQGNYGYTFGSGTRLTVV.

This clonotype was counted at least ten times. The rearrangement joins TRBV7-9 to TRBJ2-1; TRBD2 aligns across 9 bases. The CDR3 runs to 16 residues. Trimming at V came to 4 bases and at J to 8 bases, leaving 12 bases not matched to a gene. Germline assignment: CDR1 SEHNR and CDR2 FQNEAQ (reference sequence). CDR3 region: CASSSRLAAGMYEQFF. CDR3 sequence (DNA): TGTGCCAGCAGCTCAAGACTAGCGGCCGGGATGTATGAGCAGTTCTTC.

This clonotype was detected ten times or more. The chain recombines TRBV27 with TRBJ2-2; D is undetermined. Germline V CDR1 and CDR2: MNHEY, SMNVEV (reference sequence). The CDR3 covers 14 residues. V was pared by 5 bases and J by 6 bases, with 13 bases between. The CDR3 DNA follows: TGTGCCAGCAGTATAACGCCCACCCCCGGGGAGCTGTTTTTT. Its protein product is CASSITPTPGELFF.

In its sample, this clonotype was seen many times. CDR3 coding DNA: TGCAGTGCCAGGGACAGCGAAATGAGCTCCTATAATTCACCCCTCCACTTT. Encoded protein: CSARDSEMSSYNSPLHF. The rearrangement uses TRBV20-1 and TRBJ1-6; 7 nucleotides align to TRBD1. V shed 6 bases and J 0 bases; nucleotides not matched to a gene: 11. Germline values: CDR1 DFQATT, CDR2 SNEGSKA (reference sequence). This CDR3 region has 17 residues.

This clonotype was detected many times. The rearrangement uses TRBV4-1 and TRBJ2-7; D is perhaps TRBD1 or TRBD2 (6 bases each). This CDR3 spans 15 amino acids. V was cut by 1 base and J by 4 bases, with 14 bases left in between. The germline V gene has CDR1 MGHRA and CDR2 YSYEKL. The CDR3, as DNA: TGCGCCAGCAGCCAAGGGAGGGGGAGTACGTACGAGCAGTACTTC. Translating it yields CASSQGRGSTYEQYF.

This clonotype has ten or more counts. The chain links TRBV4-1 to TRBJ2-1, with TRBD1 identical over 10 bases. Germline V CDR1 and CDR2: MGHRA, YSYEKL. V lost 3 bases to trimming and J lost 2 bases; unmatched junction nucleotides: 7. The CDR3 runs 17 residues. CDR3: CASSQRQGASAYNEQFF. The CDR3 region has the DNA TGCGCCAGCAGCCAGAGACAGGGGGCAAGTGCCTACAATGAGCAGTTCTTC.

This clonotype was seen many times. This chain links TRBV28 with TRBJ1-5; possible D gene TRBD1, 6 bases. Trimming left V 5 bases short and J 6 bases short, with 14 bases between. This CDR3 contains 14 residues. The germline V gene encodes CDR1 MDHEN and CDR2 SYDVKM. The CDR3 region is CASSLAGDTQPQHF. The CDR3, as DNA: TGTGCCAGCAGTCTTGCAGGGGATACTCAGCCCCAGCATTTT. The entire variable domain, with the rest obtained from reference TRBV28 and TRBJ1-5, is as follows: DVKVTQSSRYLVKRTGEKVFLECVQDMDHENMFWYRQDPGLGLRLIYFSYDVKMKEKGDIPEGYSVSREKKERFSLILESASTNQTSMYLCASSLAGDTQPQHFGDGTRLSIL.

The table lists this clonotype with many counts. V and J are TRBV7-9 and TRBJ1-2, with TRBD1 matching over 11 bases. The germline gives CDR1 SEHNR, CDR2 FQNEAQ (reference sequence). The ends lost 11 bases at V and 5 bases at J; junction bases unmatched: 7. The length of the CDR3 is 13 residues. CDR3 amino acids: CAQPGTGGYGYTF. CDR3 nucleotide sequence: TGTGCCCAACCCGGGACAGGGGGTTATGGCTACACCTTC.

The chain has TRBV19 and TRBJ2-7; TRBD1 matches 7 bases. J lost 2 bases, V lost 5 bases, and 9 bases had no gene match. This CDR3 is built from 15 residues. Germline V gives CDR1 LNHDA, CDR2 SQIVND (reference sequence). This chain's CDR3 is CASSPLSQGPYEQYF. In DNA, the CDR3 is TGTGCCAGTAGTCCCCTCTCACAGGGGCCCTACGAGCAGTACTTC.

To note about this clonotype: A single base separates this from a much larger clone, so it may be a read error. The chain is built from TRBV28 and TRBJ2-7; 7 bases are shared with TRBD2. Trimming at V came to 11 bases and at J to 7 bases, leaving 11 bases not matched to a gene. The germline gives CDR1 MDHEN, CDR2 SYDVKM. The CDR3 sequence is 12 residues long. This CDR3 is CACGGRAGEQYF. DNA for the CDR3: TGTGCCTGCGGAGGGAGGGCCGGGGAGCAGTACTTC. The full variable domain, with the rest looked up from reference TRBV28 and TRBJ2-7, is DVKVTQSSRYLVKRTGEKVFLECVQDMDHENMFWYRQDPGLGLRLIYFSYDVKMKEKGDIPEGYSVSREKKERFSLILESASTNQTSMYLCACGGRAGEQYFGPGTRLTVT.